Listed below are T cell receptor beta chains from one sample, sequenced in a study of blood T cell repertoires in COVID-19. Assay: immunoSEQ multiplex PCR; the TCRdb copy retains only in-frame clones and omits some. The repertoire holds hundreds of thousands of clones, with around 90% as singletons. The material sequenced was peripheral blood. The receptors come from a woman aged 25 to 39 with COVID-19, enrolled during active disease. The CDR3 runs from the conserved cysteine through the conserved F or W. Each record gives: J gene, clone size, V gene, D gene, CDR3 DNA, CDR3 protein. D genes are given only for firm matches. Expanded clones are given a class, and other clones once, few, many or no size at all.

J gene: TRBJ2-2
clone size: few
V gene: TRBV5-6
D gene: .
CDR3 DNA: TGTGCCAGCAGCTTGTTCAGGGGCATGACCGGGGAGCTGTTTTTT
CDR3 protein: CASSLFRGMTGELFF

J gene: TRBJ2-5
clone size: .
V gene: TRBV21-1
D gene: .
CDR3 DNA: TGTGCCAGCAGCAAACCCTGTGTCAGGGGGCGAAAATTGGACCAAGAGACCCAGTACTTC
CDR3 protein: CASSKPCVRGRKLDQETQYF

J gene: TRBJ2-1
clone size: .
V gene: TRBV2
D gene: TRBD2
CDR3 DNA: TGTGCCAGCAGGGAACGGGGGGGCTTGGATGAGCAGTTCTTC
CDR3 protein: CASRERGGLDEQFF

J gene: TRBJ1-2
clone size: .
V gene: TRBV5-1
D gene: .
CDR3 DNA: TGCGCCAGCAGCTTGGTTCCAGGGACTAACTATGGCTACACCTTC
CDR3 protein: CASSLVPGTNYGYTF

J gene: TRBJ1-1
clone size: .
V gene: TRBV28
D gene: .
CDR3 DNA: TGTGCCAGCAGTTTACGCAGGGATACTGAAGCTTTCTTT
CDR3 protein: CASSLRRDTEAFF

J gene: TRBJ2-3
clone size: .
V gene: TRBV7-2
D gene: .
CDR3 DNA: TGTGCCAGCAGCTTCCTCGGCGGGTGGAAGGATACGCAGTATTTT
CDR3 protein: CASSFLGGWKDTQYF

J gene: TRBJ1-1
clone size: .
V gene: TRBV7-9
D gene: .
CDR3 DNA: TGTGCCAGCAGCTTAGCGGCGAACACTGAAGCTTTCTTT
CDR3 protein: CASSLAANTEAFF

J gene: TRBJ1-6
clone size: .
V gene: TRBV7-8
D gene: .
CDR3 DNA: TGTGCCAGCAGCTTGGGACTAAGGGATTCACCCCTCCACTTT
CDR3 protein: CASSLGLRDSPLHF

J gene: TRBJ2-5
clone size: once
V gene: TRBV24-1
D gene: TRBD1
CDR3 DNA: TGTGCCACCAGTGATTTGAGGACAGGGGGCGAAGAGACCCAGTACTTC
CDR3 protein: CATSDLRTGGEETQYF

J gene: TRBJ2-3
clone size: .
V gene: TRBV4-3
D gene: .
CDR3 DNA: TGCGCCAGCAGCCAAGCGGGAGTGGCAGATACGCAGTATTTT
CDR3 protein: CASSQAGVADTQYF

J gene: TRBJ2-3
clone size: .
V gene: TRBV27
D gene: .
CDR3 DNA: TGTGCCAGCAGTTACCCAGGGTTAATAGATACGCAGTATTTT
CDR3 protein: CASSYPGLIDTQYF

J gene: TRBJ2-5
clone size: .
V gene: TRBV19
D gene: TRBD2
CDR3 DNA: TGTGCCAGTAGTCCACTAGCGGGGGTGGAGACCCAGTACTTC
CDR3 protein: CASSPLAGVETQYF

J gene: TRBJ2-5
clone size: once
V gene: TRBV4-1
D gene: .
CDR3 DNA: TGCGCCAGCAGACCCATCGGGGCCCCGGGAGCCCAAGAGACCCAGTACTTC
CDR3 protein: CASRPIGAPGAQETQYF

J gene: TRBJ2-2
clone size: once
V gene: TRBV20-1
D gene: .
CDR3 DNA: TGCAGTGCTAGTAAGGGGGGGCCTCGGGAGCTGTTTTTT
CDR3 protein: CSASKGGPRELFF

J gene: TRBJ2-1
clone size: .
V gene: TRBV18
D gene: .
CDR3 DNA: TGTGCCAGCTCACCAACGATCCAGTCCCACAATGAGCAGTTCTTC
CDR3 protein: CASSPTIQSHNEQFF

J gene: TRBJ2-1
clone size: .
V gene: TRBV6-5
D gene: TRBD1
CDR3 DNA: TGTGCCAGCAGTTACCAGGGGACAGGATACAATGAGCAGTTCTTC
CDR3 protein: CASSYQGTGYNEQFF

J gene: TRBJ1-6
clone size: .
V gene: TRBV5-1
D gene: TRBD1
CDR3 DNA: TGCGCCAGCAGCGGGGGGACAGCGTCCTTTAATTCACCCCTCCACTTT
CDR3 protein: CASSGGTASFNSPLHF

J gene: TRBJ1-2
clone size: .
V gene: TRBV19
D gene: TRBD1
CDR3 DNA: TGTGCCAGTAGAAGACAGGGGGCGCAGGCGGCTGGCTACACCTTC
CDR3 protein: CASRRQGAQAAGYTF

J gene: TRBJ1-4
clone size: .
V gene: TRBV5-1
D gene: TRBD1
CDR3 DNA: TGCGCCAGCAGCTTGCAGGGGGGCAGGGAAAAACTGTTTTTT
CDR3 protein: CASSLQGGREKLFF

J gene: TRBJ2-3
clone size: .
V gene: TRBV28
D gene: .
CDR3 DNA: TGTGCCAGCAGTTTTGACGGGAGTACAGATACGCAGTATTTT
CDR3 protein: CASSFDGSTDTQYF

J gene: TRBJ1-5
clone size: .
V gene: TRBV24-1
D gene: .
CDR3 DNA: TGTGCCACCAGCTCCGGGGGAACGAGCAATCAGCCCCAGCATTTT
CDR3 protein: CATSSGGTSNQPQHF

J gene: TRBJ2-1
clone size: .
V gene: TRBV7-9
D gene: .
CDR3 DNA: TGTGCCAGCAGCCCCCCAACTCACAATGAGCAGTTCTTC
CDR3 protein: CASSPPTHNEQFF

J gene: TRBJ2-1
clone size: .
V gene: TRBV10-1
D gene: .
CDR3 DNA: TGCGCCAGCAGTGAGGGTAGCACTCACAATGAGCAGTTCTTC
CDR3 protein: CASSEGSTHNEQFF

J gene: TRBJ2-1
clone size: once
V gene: TRBV5-1
D gene: TRBD1
CDR3 DNA: TGCGCCAGCAGCCTGGAGGACAGGGGGCAGGGTGAGCAGTTCTTC
CDR3 protein: CASSLEDRGQGEQFF

J gene: TRBJ1-5
clone size: .
V gene: TRBV24-1
D gene: .
CDR3 DNA: TGTGCCACCAGTAAGGGGTACAATCAGCCCCAGCATTTT
CDR3 protein: CATSKGYNQPQHF

J gene: TRBJ2-7
clone size: .
V gene: TRBV18
D gene: .
CDR3 DNA: TGTGCCAGCTCACCGGTGGCAGGGGGGAACGAGCAGTACTTC
CDR3 protein: CASSPVAGGNEQYF

J gene: TRBJ2-2
clone size: .
V gene: TRBV19
D gene: TRBD2
CDR3 DNA: TGTGCCTGCGGGCGGGGGAGCACCGGGGAGCTGTTTTTT
CDR3 protein: CACGRGSTGELFF

J gene: TRBJ2-5
clone size: .
V gene: TRBV7-9
D gene: .
CDR3 DNA: TGTGCCAGCAGCTTATTAGCGGCCCAGGGCGGGGAGACCCAGTACTTC
CDR3 protein: CASSLLAAQGGETQYF

J gene: TRBJ2-1
clone size: .
V gene: TRBV5-4
D gene: .
CDR3 DNA: TGTGCCAGCAGCTTGTCCTGGGACTCCACCTACAATGAGCAGTTCTTC
CDR3 protein: CASSLSWDSTYNEQFF

J gene: TRBJ1-4
clone size: .
V gene: TRBV5-1
D gene: TRBD1
CDR3 DNA: TGCGCCAGCAGCTTGGGACAGGGTAGAGAAAAACTGTTTTTT
CDR3 protein: CASSLGQGREKLFF

J gene: TRBJ2-6
clone size: once
V gene: TRBV2
D gene: .
CDR3 DNA: TGTGCCAGCGCACCCCTCCGAGGGTCTGGGGCCAACGTCCTGACTTTC
CDR3 protein: CASAPLRGSGANVLTF

J gene: TRBJ2-1
clone size: .
V gene: TRBV6-2/TRBV6-3
D gene: .
CDR3 DNA: TGTGCCAGCAGTTACTCAGAGGATGAGCAGTTCTTC
CDR3 protein: CASSYSEDEQFF

J gene: TRBJ1-2
clone size: .
V gene: TRBV18
D gene: .
CDR3 DNA: TGTGCCAGCTCACCGGACAGCTATGGCTACACCTTC
CDR3 protein: CASSPDSYGYTF

J gene: TRBJ2-5
clone size: .
V gene: TRBV5-4
D gene: .
CDR3 DNA: TGTGCCAGCAGCGGCCGAGGGGAGACCCAGTACTTC
CDR3 protein: CASSGRGETQYF

J gene: TRBJ1-3
clone size: .
V gene: TRBV5-6
D gene: .
CDR3 DNA: TGTGCCAGCAGCTGGGGACAACCATCTGGAAACACCATATATTTT
CDR3 protein: CASSWGQPSGNTIYF

J gene: TRBJ1-2
clone size: .
V gene: TRBV2
D gene: .
CDR3 DNA: TGTGCCAGCAATGGCTTGGGGCAGGGGCTTTTGACAGCTAACTATGGCTACACCTTC
CDR3 protein: CASNGLGQGLLTANYGYTF

J gene: TRBJ1-1
clone size: .
V gene: TRBV2
D gene: TRBD1
CDR3 DNA: TGTGCCAGCAGAGTGGGACAGCCCGAGAACACTGAAGCTTTCTTT
CDR3 protein: CASRVGQPENTEAFF

J gene: TRBJ2-1
clone size: .
V gene: TRBV29-1
D gene: TRBD1
CDR3 DNA: TGCAGCGTTGAACAGGGGGCCAGAGATGAGCAGTTCTTC
CDR3 protein: CSVEQGARDEQFF

J gene: TRBJ2-2
clone size: .
V gene: TRBV10-1
D gene: .
CDR3 DNA: TGCGCCATAACCGGGACACATTACACCGGGGAGCTGTTTTTT
CDR3 protein: CAITGTHYTGELFF

J gene: TRBJ2-2
clone size: .
V gene: TRBV2
D gene: TRBD1
CDR3 DNA: TGTGCCAGCAGACAGGGGGCAGGGACCGGGGAGCTGTTTTTT
CDR3 protein: CASRQGAGTGELFF

J gene: TRBJ1-4
clone size: .
V gene: TRBV5-6
D gene: .
CDR3 DNA: TGTGCCAGCAGCCTCGCAGGGGCACGTGAAAAACTGTTTTTT
CDR3 protein: CASSLAGAREKLFF

J gene: TRBJ1-3
clone size: .
V gene: TRBV11-2
D gene: .
CDR3 DNA: TGTGCCAGCAGCTTAGGGCCCAGGGGCTCCTCTGGAAACACCATATATTTT
CDR3 protein: CASSLGPRGSSGNTIYF

J gene: TRBJ1-1
clone size: few
V gene: TRBV7-9
D gene: .
CDR3 DNA: TGTGCCAGCGGGGCCATGAACACTGAAGCTTTCTTT
CDR3 protein: CASGAMNTEAFF

J gene: TRBJ1-2
clone size: .
V gene: TRBV2
D gene: TRBD1
CDR3 DNA: TGTGCCAGCAGTGAAGCGGAGCCAGGGGGCGCCTATGGCTACACCTTC
CDR3 protein: CASSEAEPGGAYGYTF

J gene: TRBJ2-3
clone size: .
V gene: TRBV3-1/TRBV3-2
D gene: .
CDR3 DNA: TGTGCCAGCAGCCAAGATCCCTGGCGGCGCTCGAGCACAGATACGCAGTATTTT
CDR3 protein: CASSQDPWRRSSTDTQYF

J gene: TRBJ2-1
clone size: few
V gene: TRBV30
D gene: .
CDR3 DNA: TGTGCCTGGAATAGAGGGACTTCCGAGCAGTTCTTC
CDR3 protein: CAWNRGTSEQFF